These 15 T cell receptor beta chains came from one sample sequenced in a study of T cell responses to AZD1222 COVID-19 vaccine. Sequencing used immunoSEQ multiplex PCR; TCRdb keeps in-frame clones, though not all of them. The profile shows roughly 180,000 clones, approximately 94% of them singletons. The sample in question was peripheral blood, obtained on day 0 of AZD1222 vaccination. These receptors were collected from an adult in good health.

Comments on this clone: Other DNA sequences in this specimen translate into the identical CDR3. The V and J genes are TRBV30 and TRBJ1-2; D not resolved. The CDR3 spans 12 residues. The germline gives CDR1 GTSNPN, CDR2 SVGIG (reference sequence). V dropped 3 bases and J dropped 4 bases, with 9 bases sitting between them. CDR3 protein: CAWSAQSYGYTF. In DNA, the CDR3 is TGTGCCTGGAGCGCCCAGAGCTATGGCTACACCTTC.

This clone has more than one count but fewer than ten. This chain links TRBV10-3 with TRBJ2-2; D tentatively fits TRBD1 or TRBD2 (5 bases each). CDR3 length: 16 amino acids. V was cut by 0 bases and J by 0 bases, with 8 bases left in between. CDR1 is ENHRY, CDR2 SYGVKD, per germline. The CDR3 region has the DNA TGTGCCATCAGTGAGTCCCGGGGCGCGAACACCGGGGAGCTGTTTTTT. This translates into CAISESRGANTGELFF.

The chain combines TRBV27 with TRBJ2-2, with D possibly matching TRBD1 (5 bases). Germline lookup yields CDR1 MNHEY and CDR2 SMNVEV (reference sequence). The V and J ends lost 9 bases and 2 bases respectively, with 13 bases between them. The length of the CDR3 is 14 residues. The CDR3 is CASKGLFNTGELFF. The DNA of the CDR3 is TGTGCCAGTAAGGGGCTATTTAACACCGGGGAGCTGTTTTTT.

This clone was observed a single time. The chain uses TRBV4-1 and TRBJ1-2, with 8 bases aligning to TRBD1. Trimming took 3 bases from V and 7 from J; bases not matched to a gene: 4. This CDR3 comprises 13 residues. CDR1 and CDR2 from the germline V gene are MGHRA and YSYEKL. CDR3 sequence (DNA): TGCGCCAGCAGCCAGACAGGGGCTGTTGGCTACACCTTC. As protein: CASSQTGAVGYTF.

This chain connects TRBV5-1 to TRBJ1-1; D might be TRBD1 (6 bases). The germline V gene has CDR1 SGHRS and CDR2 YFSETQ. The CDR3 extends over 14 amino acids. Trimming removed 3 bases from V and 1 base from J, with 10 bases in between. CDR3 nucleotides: TGCGCCAGCAGCTCCGGGACAACGAACACTGAAGCTTTCTTT. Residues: CASSSGTTNTEAFF.

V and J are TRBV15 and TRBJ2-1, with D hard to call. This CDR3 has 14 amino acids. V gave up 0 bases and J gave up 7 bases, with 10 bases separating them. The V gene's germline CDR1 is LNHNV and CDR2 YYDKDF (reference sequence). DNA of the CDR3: TGTGCCACCAGCAGAGATTATAAGTCAAATGAGCAGTTCTTC. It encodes CATSRDYKSNEQFF.

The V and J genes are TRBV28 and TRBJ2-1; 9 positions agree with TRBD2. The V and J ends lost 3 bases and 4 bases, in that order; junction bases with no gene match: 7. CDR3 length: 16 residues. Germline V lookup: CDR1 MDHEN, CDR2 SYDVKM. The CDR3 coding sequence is TGTGCCAGCAGTTTGGGGTGGCGGGAGGGTTACAATGAGCAGTTCTTC. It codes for CASSLGWREGYNEQFF.

CDR3 residues: CAIGLAGLEQYF. DNA of the CDR3: TGTGCCATCGGACTAGCGGGACTCGAGCAGTACTTC. The chain is built from TRBV6-5 and TRBJ2-7; 12 bases match TRBD2. V was clipped by 10 bases and J by 6 bases; unmatched bases: 4. This CDR3 spans 12 amino acids. Germline assignment: CDR1 MNHEY and CDR2 SVGAGI.

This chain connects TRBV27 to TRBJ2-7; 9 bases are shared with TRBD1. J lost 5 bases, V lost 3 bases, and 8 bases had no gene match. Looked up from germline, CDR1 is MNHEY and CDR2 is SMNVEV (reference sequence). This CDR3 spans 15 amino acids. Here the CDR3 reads CASSFRGTGTHEQYF. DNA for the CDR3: TGTGCCAGCAGTTTTCGGGGGACAGGGACGCACGAGCAGTACTTC.

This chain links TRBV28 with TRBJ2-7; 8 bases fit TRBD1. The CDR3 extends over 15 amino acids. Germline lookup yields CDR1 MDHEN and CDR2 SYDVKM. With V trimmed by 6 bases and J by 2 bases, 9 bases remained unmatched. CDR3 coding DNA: TGTGCCAGCAGACACCACCGACAGGGGCCCTACGAGCAGTACTTC. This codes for CASRHHRQGPYEQYF.

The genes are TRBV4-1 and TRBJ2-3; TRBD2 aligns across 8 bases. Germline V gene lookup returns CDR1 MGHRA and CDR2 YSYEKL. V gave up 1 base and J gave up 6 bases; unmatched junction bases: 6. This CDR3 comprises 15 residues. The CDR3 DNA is TGCGCCAGCAGCCAAGGGAGCGGGAGATCCGATACGCAGTATTTT. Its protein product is CASSQGSGRSDTQYF.

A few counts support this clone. The CDR3 nucleotides are TGCGCCAGCAGCCCCTACAGGGGGTACGAGCAGTACTTC. This codes for CASSPYRGYEQYF. The chain carries TRBV4-1 and TRBJ2-7; 8 bases align to TRBD1. After removal of 4 bases from V and 4 bases from J, the junction contained 3 bases not matched to a gene. The CDR3 is made up of 13 amino acids. Germline V gives CDR1 MGHRA, CDR2 YSYEKL.

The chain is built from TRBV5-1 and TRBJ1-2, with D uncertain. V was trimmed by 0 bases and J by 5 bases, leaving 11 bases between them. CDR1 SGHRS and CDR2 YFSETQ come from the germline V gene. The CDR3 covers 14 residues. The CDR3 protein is CASSLDSGKYGYTF. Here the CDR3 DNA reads TGCGCCAGCAGCTTGGATTCCGGGAAATATGGCTACACCTTC.

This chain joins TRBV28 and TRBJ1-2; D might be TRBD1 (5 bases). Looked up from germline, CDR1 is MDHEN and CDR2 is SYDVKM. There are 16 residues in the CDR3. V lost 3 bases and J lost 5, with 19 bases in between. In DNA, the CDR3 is TGTGCCAGCAGTTTGGGGGTCGGGGGACTGGTTTATGGCTACACCTTC. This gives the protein CASSLGVGGLVYGYTF.

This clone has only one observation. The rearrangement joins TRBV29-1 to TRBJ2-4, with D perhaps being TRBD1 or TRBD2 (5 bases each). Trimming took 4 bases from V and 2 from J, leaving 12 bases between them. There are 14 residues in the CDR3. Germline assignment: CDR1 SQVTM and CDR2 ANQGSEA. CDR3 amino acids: CSVVLGEPKNIQYF. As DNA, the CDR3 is TGCAGCGTTGTATTGGGGGAGCCCAAAAACATTCAGTACTTC.